A selection of T cell receptor beta chains follows, all from one sample in a study of T cell responses to AZD1222 COVID-19 vaccine. TCRdb's table, derived via immunoSEQ multiplex PCR, lists solely in-frame clones and lacks some. The sample shows about 150,000 clones, approximately 94% of them seen only once. The sequences come from peripheral blood, collected on day 0 of AZD1222 vaccination. The receptors shown here come from an adult in good health. CDR3s include the opening cysteine and the closing phenylalanine or tryptophan. D genes are given only for firm matches. Some rows mark clone size as missing; the rest say once, few, many or name a class of expanded clone.

v_gene,d_gene,j_gene,abundance,CDR3nt,CDR3aa
TRBV27,NA,TRBJ1-1,NA,TGTGCCAGCAGTTTTTTCTCTACCCGGGGTTCGCGGGCTTTCTTT,CASSFFSTRGSRAFF
TRBV5-4,TRBD1,TRBJ1-2,NA,TGTGCCAGCAGCTACCGGGACAGGGCTAACTATGGCTACACCTTC,CASSYRDRANYGYTF
TRBV2,TRBD1,TRBJ2-3,NA,TGTGCCAGCAGAAACCTGGGACAGCCTTTCACAGATACGCAGTATTTT,CASRNLGQPFTDTQYF
TRBV6-5,TRBD1,TRBJ1-1,once,TGTGCCAGCAGTTACTCGGGGACAGCCAACACTGAAGCTTTCTTT,CASSYSGTANTEAFF
TRBV30,TRBD1,TRBJ1-5,once,TGTGCCCGCGACAGGGGGCGAAATCAGCCCCAGCATTTT,CARDRGRNQPQHF
TRBV7-7,NA,TRBJ1-5,NA,TGTGCTAGCAGCCCACCTGAATTGAGGGTCTCGAATCAGCCCCAGCATTTT,CASSPPELRVSNQPQHF
TRBV11-2,NA,TRBJ1-6,NA,TGTGCCAGCAGCCTTCCCTTCCGGAATTCACCCCTCCACTTT,CASSLPFRNSPLHF
TRBV13,NA,TRBJ1-1,NA,TGTGCCAGCAGTTCATTCACAGTGTCGGTGCGCGGGGAAGCTTTCTTT,CASSSFTVSVRGEAFF
TRBV19,NA,TRBJ2-5,NA,TGTGCCAGTAGTATCGGAGGGGGGGGACAAGAGACCCAGTACTTC,CASSIGGGGQETQYF
TRBV7-9,NA,TRBJ2-7,NA,TGTGCCAGCAGCTTCGGAGTGGCGGGGTATCAGGGAGGCGAGCAGTACTTC,CASSFGVAGYQGGEQYF